This T cell receptor beta chain was obtained from a study of T cells in Graves' hyperthyroidism and ophthalmopathy. The CDR3 is 18 residues long. Trimming left V 4 bases short and J 3 bases short, with 19 bases between. Germline CDR1 and CDR2: WSHSY and SAAADI. RNA transcripts were the template for amplifying TCR beta CDR3 regions. First-round RT-PCR targeting the TCR CDR3 was performed with the HTBI primer set. TCRdb ran MiXCR on the multiplex PCR reads and lists one entry per CDR3 protein. The data contain around 600,000 distinct CDR3 sequences, just under 45% of them singletons. Thyroid ultrasound and orbital computed tomography, with clinical symptoms and serum thyroxine and TRAb, informed diagnoses.

This TCR came from an adult man with Graves' disease, either hyperthyroidism or ophthalmopathy (not recorded which). V and J are TRBV10-2 and TRBJ2-6; no clear D gene. The specimen sequenced was peripheral blood or thyroid tissue (not recorded which). This CDR3 is CASSAVQTAMGGANVLTF. DNA for the CDR3: TGCGCCAGCAGTGCGGTACAGACCGCCATGGGTGGGGCCAACGTCCTGACTTTC.